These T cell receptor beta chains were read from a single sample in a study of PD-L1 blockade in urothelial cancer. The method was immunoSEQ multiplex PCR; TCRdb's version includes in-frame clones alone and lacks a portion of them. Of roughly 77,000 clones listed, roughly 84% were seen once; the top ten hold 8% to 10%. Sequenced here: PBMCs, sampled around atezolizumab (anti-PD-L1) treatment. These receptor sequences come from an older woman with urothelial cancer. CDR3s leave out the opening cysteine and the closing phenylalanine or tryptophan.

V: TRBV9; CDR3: ASSSGLAAQETQY
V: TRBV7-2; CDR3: ASSLGGAAYGYT
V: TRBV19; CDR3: ASRPGLRIEKLF
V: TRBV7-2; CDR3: ASSFWQSNSPLH
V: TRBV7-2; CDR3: ASSLGPLEQY
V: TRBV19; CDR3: ASSAGLAANTDTQY
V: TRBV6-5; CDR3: ASSYTGTGTYEQY
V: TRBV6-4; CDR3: ASSDSEEEGSYEQY
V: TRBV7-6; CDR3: ASSLLAGGNTGELF
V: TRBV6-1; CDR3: ASRRGGRTDTQY
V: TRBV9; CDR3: ASSLQGGEAF
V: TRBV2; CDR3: ASSEGVAGGYEQY
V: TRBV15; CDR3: ATSRGTASEQY
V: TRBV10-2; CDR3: ASTPLENNEQF
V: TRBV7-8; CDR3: ASSLVGTSGQETQY
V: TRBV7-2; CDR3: ASSLSPQGDTEAF
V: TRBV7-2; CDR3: ASNPGAGGYGYT
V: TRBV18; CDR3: ASSPPSMGGNTEAF
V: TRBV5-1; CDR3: ASRRAHHGSSGNTIY
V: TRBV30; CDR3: AWSPSMTSGVAQEQY
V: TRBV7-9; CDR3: ASSLGTGGAREQF
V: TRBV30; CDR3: AWGPSEDSGTQY
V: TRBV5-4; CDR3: ASSSPGGTGSYEQY
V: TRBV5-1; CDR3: ASSKDSRALEKLF
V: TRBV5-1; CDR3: ASNTGTVNTEAF
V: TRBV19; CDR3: ASRKDRMNTEAF
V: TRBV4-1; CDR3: ASSQRETSGRLTGELF
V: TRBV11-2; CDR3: ASSLDSRAGVAFYGYT
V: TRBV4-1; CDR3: ASSQGELTEAF
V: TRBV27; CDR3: ASSRRTGGQETQY
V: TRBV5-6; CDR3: ASSPLPGQGRNTEAF
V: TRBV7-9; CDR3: ASSLPGQEETYGYT
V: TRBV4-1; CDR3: ASSQVSGTSEGQAHNEQF
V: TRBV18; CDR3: ASSPRSGSYNEQF
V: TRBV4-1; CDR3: ASSQAPGTSGRGTGELF
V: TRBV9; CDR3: ASSETGLAASYEQY
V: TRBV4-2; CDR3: ASSQDGEGTGELF
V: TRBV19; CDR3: ASSIPSGRARDTQY
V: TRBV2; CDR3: ASSVSLNTGELF
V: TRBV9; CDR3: ASSVERAGPNTGELF
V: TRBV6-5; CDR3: ASSPGMHTEAF
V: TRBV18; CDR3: ASSPGLAGPSSYEQY
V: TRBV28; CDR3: ASHRGGNTGELF
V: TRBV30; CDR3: AWSGGLTQY
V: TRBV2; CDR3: ASSDGQGFQPQH
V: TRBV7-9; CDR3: ASSLKQGAETQY
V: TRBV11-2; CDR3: ASRTGQGWDTGELF
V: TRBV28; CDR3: ASSSIAGVGDEQY
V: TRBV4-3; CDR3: ASSQSLAGTEQF
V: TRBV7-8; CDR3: ASSSKETQY
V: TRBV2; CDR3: ASSDRGENYGYT
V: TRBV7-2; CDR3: ASSRGTSWADTQY
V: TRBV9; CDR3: ASSDRDRDFETQY
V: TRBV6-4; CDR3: ASSENPLRTGGYTEAF
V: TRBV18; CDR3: ASSPGQGVNQPQH
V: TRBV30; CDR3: AWRFPGTGYTETQY
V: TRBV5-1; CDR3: ASSLQQAVISDTQY
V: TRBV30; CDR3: AWSATSPSTEAF
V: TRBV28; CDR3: ASSTGTSGINEQF